This entry lists 14 T cell receptor beta chains sequenced from one sample in a study of somatic mutations in cytotoxic T cells in rheumatoid arthritis. Method: immunoSEQ multiplex PCR; TCRdb's copy keeps in-frame clones and lacks some. The sample consists of 20,000 or so clones, approximately 80% of them appearing once. The sequenced sample was CD8+ T cells sorted from blood. Receptors were obtained from an adult with rheumatoid arthritis.

The CDR3 reads CSVDLPLAGNEQYF. In DNA form, the CDR3 reads TGCAGCGTTGACTTACCCCTAGCGGGTAACGAGCAGTACTTC. The genes are TRBV29-1 and TRBJ2-7; 8 bases match TRBD2. Trimming at V came to 3 bases and at J to 5 bases, leaving 9 bases not matched to a gene. The CDR3 has 14 residues. Germline CDR1 and CDR2: SQVTM and ANQGSEA.

This clone has just a few counts. The chain combines TRBV7-9 with TRBJ1-1; the D gene is possibly TRBD1 (6 bases). From germline, CDR1 is SEHNR and CDR2 FQNEAQ (reference sequence). V was shortened by 5 bases and J by 3 bases, with 13 bases between the two germline ends. The CDR3 has 14 residues. The CDR3 bases are TGTGCCAGCAGCCTCGTAGCAGGGGACACTGAAGCTTTCTTT. Translated, it gives CASSLVAGDTEAFF.

A single count supports this clone. The rearrangement links TRBV7-9 to TRBJ1-2; maybe TRBD1 (6 bases). The V gene lost 8 bases and the J gene lost 6 bases, with 13 bases spanning the gap. CDR1 SEHNR and CDR2 FQNEAQ come from the germline V gene (reference sequence). This CDR3 is built from 12 residues. CDR3 nucleotides: TGTGCCAGCGGAAACGCAGGGGATGGCTACACCTTC. Translation: CASGNAGDGYTF.

This chain connects TRBV10-3 to TRBJ2-1, with TRBD2 as a possible D gene (5 bases). The CDR3 runs to 14 residues. Germline-derived CDR1 and CDR2 are ENHRY and SYGVKD. Trimming shortened V by 8 bases and J by 0 bases, and 11 bases separated the two germline ends. CDR3 residues: CAIEDGSSYNEQFF. Written as DNA, the CDR3 is TGTGCCATCGAGGATGGGAGCTCCTACAATGAGCAGTTCTTC.

The chain couples TRBV21-1 to TRBJ1-4; the table calls TRBD1, which could not be checked here. TRBV21-1 corresponds to a pseudogene. This CDR3 region has 17 residues. The CDR3 region is CASRRGAGEIGNEKLFF. The CDR3 coding sequence is TGTGCCAGCAGGAGAGGTGCAGGGGAGATTGGTAATGAAAAACTGTTTTTT.

The gene calls are TRBV27 and TRBJ1-3; 10 bases match TRBD1. Germline CDR1 is MNHEY and CDR2 is SMNVEV (reference sequence). V dropped 6 bases and J dropped 2; count of bases not matched to a gene: 16. The CDR3 is 19 amino acids. Here the CDR3 reads CASRPYGTGESLAGNTIYF. Here the CDR3 DNA reads TGTGCCAGCAGACCCTACGGGACAGGGGAATCTCTCGCTGGAAACACCATATATTTT.

The rearrangement uses TRBV6-1 and TRBJ1-5, with 12 bases that match TRBD1. The J segment lost 10 bases and the V segment lost 10 bases, leaving 11 bases of the junction unmatched. The CDR3 sequence is 14 residues long. Germline-derived CDR1 and CDR2 are MNHNS and SASEGT. The DNA for the CDR3 is TGTGCCACCTCTGAAGGGACAGGGGGCGATCCCCAGCATTTT. It translates to CATSEGTGGDPQHF.

This chain uses TRBV7-3 with TRBJ2-2; 10 nucleotides align to TRBD1. The CDR3 sequence is 14 residues long. Unmatched junction bases numbered 1, after V lost 6 bases and J lost 3 bases. CDR1 and CDR2 from the germline V gene are SGHTA and FQGTGA. CDR3 nucleotides: TGTGCCAGCAGGGACAGGGGGGACACCGGGGAGCTGTTTTTT. Protein: CASRDRGDTGELFF. Together with reference TRBV7-3 and TRBJ2-2, the CDR3 gives the full variable domain: GAGVSQTPSNKVTEKGKYVELRCDPISGHTALYWYRQSLGQGPEFLIYFQGTGAADDSGLPNDRFFAVRPEGSVSTLKIQRTERGDSAVYLCASRDRGDTGELFFGEGSRLTVL.

The chain recombines TRBV11-2 with TRBJ2-5; D remains ambiguous. The CDR3 contains 13 residues. Trimming cost V 2 bases and J 4 bases, with 8 bases left between them. Per the germline V gene, CDR1 is SGHAT and CDR2 is FQNNGV. In nucleotides, the CDR3 is TGTGCCAGCAGCTTATTTCGGGCAGAGACCCAGTACTTC. Its protein product is CASSLFRAETQYF.

This chain uses TRBV13 with TRBJ1-6; D is uncertain. The CDR3 runs to 15 residues. Germline V gene data show CDR1 as PRHDT and CDR2 as FYEKMQ (reference sequence). V lost 3 bases and J lost 1, with 7 bases in between. The CDR3: CASSFAGSYNSPLHF. The CDR3 DNA reads as TGTGCCAGCAGCTTCGCGGGGTCCTATAATTCACCCCTCCACTTT.

The chain combines TRBV6-5 with TRBJ1-2; 7 bases map to TRBD1. Germline assignment: CDR1 MNHEY and CDR2 SVGAGI. The CDR3 loop spans 15 amino acids. J was trimmed by 6 bases and V by 5 bases; bases with no gene match: 12. In DNA, the CDR3 is TGTGCCAGCAGTGGGGGGGTAGGGGGCCAAGATGGCTACACCTTC. Translation gives CASSGGVGGQDGYTF.

V is TRBV27 and J is TRBJ1-2; no reliable D call. The V gene's germline CDR1 is MNHEY and CDR2 SMNVEV (reference sequence). V lost 0 bases, J lost 0 bases, and 11 bases lay in between. The CDR3 is 16 amino acids. Written as DNA, the CDR3 is TGTGCCAGCAGTTTATCTTCCTACGGAACTAACTATGGCTACACCTTC. Its translation is CASSLSSYGTNYGYTF.

This clone has only one observation. The J gene is TRBJ2-1, the V gene TRBV7-6; D is perhaps TRBD1 (5 bases). Between the trimmed V and J ends, which lost 5 bases and 9 bases, there was a span of 14 bases. The CDR3 consists of 13 residues. Germline assignment: CDR1 SGHVS and CDR2 FNYEAQ. CDR3 sequence reads: CASSRPGFPEQFF. The CDR3, as DNA: TGTGCCAGCAGCAGACCAGGGTTTCCTGAGCAGTTCTTC.

This clone was seen more than once but under ten times. This chain links TRBV6-4 with TRBJ2-1; tentatively, D is TRBD1 or TRBD2 (7 bases each). Trimming removed 2 bases from V and 2 bases from J, with 10 bases in between. The CDR3 is 15 amino acids. Germline V gene lookup returns CDR1 MRHNA and CDR2 SNTAGT. The CDR3 here is CASSDAGGAYNEQFF. In DNA form, the CDR3 reads TGTGCCAGCAGTGACGCAGGGGGGGCCTACAATGAGCAGTTCTTC.